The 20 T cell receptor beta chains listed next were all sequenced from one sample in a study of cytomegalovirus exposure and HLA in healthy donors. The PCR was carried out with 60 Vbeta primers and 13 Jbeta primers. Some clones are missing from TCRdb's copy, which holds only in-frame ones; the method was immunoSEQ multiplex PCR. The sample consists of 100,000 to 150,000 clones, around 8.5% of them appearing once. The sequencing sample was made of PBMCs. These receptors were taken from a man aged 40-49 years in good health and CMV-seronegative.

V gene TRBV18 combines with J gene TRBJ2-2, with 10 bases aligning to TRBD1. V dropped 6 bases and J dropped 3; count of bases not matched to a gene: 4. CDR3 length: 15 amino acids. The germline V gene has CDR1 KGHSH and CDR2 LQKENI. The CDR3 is CASSPGTGDTGELFF. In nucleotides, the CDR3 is TGTGCCAGCTCCCCCGGGACAGGGGACACCGGGGAGCTGTTTTTT. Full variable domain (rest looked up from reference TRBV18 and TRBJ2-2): NAGVMQNPRHLVRRRGQEARLRCSPMKGHSHVYWYRQLPEEGLKFMVYLQKENIIDESGMPKERFSAEFPKEGPSILRIQQVVRGDSAAYFCASSPGTGDTGELFFGEGSRLTVL.

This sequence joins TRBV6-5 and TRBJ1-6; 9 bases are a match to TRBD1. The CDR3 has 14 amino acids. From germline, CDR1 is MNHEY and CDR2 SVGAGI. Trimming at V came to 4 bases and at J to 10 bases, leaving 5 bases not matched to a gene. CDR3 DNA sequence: TGTGCCAGCAGTTGGACAGGGGAGTACTCACCCCTCCACTTT. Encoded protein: CASSWTGEYSPLHF.

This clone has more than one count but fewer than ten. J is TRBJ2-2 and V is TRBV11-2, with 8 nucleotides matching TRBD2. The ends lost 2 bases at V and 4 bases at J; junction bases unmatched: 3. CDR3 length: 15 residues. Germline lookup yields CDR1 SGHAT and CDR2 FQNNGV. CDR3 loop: CASSLRGGFTGELFF. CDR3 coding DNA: TGTGCCAGCAGCTTACGGGGGGGCTTCACCGGGGAGCTGTTTTTT.

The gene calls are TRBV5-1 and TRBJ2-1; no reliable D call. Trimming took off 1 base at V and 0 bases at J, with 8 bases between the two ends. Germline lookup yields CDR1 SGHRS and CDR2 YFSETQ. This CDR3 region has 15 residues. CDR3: CASSLTSSSYNEQFF. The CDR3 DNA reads TGCGCCAGCAGCTTGACCTCGAGCTCCTACAATGAGCAGTTCTTC.

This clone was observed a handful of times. The CDR3 spells CASSVAQINYGYTF. CDR3 bases: TGTGCCAGCAGCGTAGCGCAGATTAACTATGGCTACACCTTC. V gene TRBV9 combines with J gene TRBJ1-2; no reliable D call. The CDR3 totals 14 residues. V was clipped by 0 bases and J by 1 base, with 7 bases between them. Germline-derived CDR1 and CDR2 are SGDLS and YYNGEE.

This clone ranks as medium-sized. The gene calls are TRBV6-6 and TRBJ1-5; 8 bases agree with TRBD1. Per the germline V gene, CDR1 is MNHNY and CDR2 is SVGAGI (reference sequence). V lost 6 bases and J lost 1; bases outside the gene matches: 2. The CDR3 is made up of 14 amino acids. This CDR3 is CASRQGGSNQPQHF. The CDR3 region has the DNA TGTGCCAGCAGACAGGGGGGCAGCAATCAGCCCCAGCATTTT.

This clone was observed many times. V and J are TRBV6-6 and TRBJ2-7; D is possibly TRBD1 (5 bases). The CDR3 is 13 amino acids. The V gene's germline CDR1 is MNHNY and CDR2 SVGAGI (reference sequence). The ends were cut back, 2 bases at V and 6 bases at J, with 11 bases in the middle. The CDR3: CASSYRVQGEQYF. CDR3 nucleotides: TGTGCCAGCAGTTACAGGGTCCAGGGCGAGCAGTACTTC.

The CDR3 spells CASSLAGETQYF. The CDR3 region has the DNA TGTGCCAGCAGCCTTGCCGGAGAGACCCAGTACTTC. The rearrangement joins TRBV11-2 to TRBJ2-5; D gene ambiguous. Trimming removed 5 bases at V and 4 bases at J, with 8 bases between. CDR1 and CDR2 from the germline V gene are SGHAT and FQNNGV. This CDR3 is built from 12 residues.

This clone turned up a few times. This chain's CDR3 is CASTQGCEQYF. For the CDR3, the DNA is TGCGCCAGCACCCAGGGGTGCGAGCAGTACTTC. The V call is TRBV23-1, the J call TRBJ2-7; possible D gene TRBD1, 6 bases. TRBV23-1 carries the ORF label, with uncertain function. The CDR3 is 11 amino acids. V was cut by 7 bases and J by 6 bases, with 10 bases left in between.

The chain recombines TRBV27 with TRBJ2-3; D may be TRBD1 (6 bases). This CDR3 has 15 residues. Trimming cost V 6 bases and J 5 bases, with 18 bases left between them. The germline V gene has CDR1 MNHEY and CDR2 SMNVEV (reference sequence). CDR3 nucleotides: TGTGCCAGCAGGTTTAAAGGGGGAGTTTTAGATACGCAGTATTTT. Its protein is CASRFKGGVLDTQYF.

The chain's CDR3 is CASSESRSGEQYF. As DNA, the CDR3 is TGTGCCAGCAGTGAATCAAGGTCGGGCGAGCAGTACTTC. The chain carries TRBV6-1 and TRBJ2-7, with D uncertain. The CDR3 is 13 amino acids. The V end was cut by 2 bases, the J end by 6 bases, with 11 bases between. CDR1 and CDR2 from the germline V gene are MNHNS and SASEGT.

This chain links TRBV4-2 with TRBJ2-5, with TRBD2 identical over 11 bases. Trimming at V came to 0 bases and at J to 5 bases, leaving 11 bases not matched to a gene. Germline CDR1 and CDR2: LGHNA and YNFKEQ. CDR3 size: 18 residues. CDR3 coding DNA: TGTGCCAGCAGCCAAGAGGTCCGCGGTAGCGGGGGGGTTGAGACCCAGTACTTC. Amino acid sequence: CASSQEVRGSGGVETQYF.

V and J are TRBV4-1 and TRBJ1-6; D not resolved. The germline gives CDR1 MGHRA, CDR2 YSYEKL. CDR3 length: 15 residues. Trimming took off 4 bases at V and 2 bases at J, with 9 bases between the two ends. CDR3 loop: CASSLLPAYNSPLHF. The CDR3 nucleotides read TGCGCCAGCAGCCTCCTGCCGGCCTATAATTCACCCCTCCACTTT.

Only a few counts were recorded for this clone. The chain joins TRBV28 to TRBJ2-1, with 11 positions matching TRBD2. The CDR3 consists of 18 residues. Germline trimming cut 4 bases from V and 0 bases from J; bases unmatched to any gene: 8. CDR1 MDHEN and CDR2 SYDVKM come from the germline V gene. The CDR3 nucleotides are TGTGCCAGCAGTTCCTTCTCTAGCGGGGGGCTCTCCTACAATGAGCAGTTCTTC. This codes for CASSSFSSGGLSYNEQFF. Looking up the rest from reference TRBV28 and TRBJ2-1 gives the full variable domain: DVKVTQSSRYLVKRTGEKVFLECVQDMDHENMFWYRQDPGLGLRLIYFSYDVKMKEKGDIPEGYSVSREKKERFSLILESASTNQTSMYLCASSSFSSGGLSYNEQFFGPGTRLTVL.

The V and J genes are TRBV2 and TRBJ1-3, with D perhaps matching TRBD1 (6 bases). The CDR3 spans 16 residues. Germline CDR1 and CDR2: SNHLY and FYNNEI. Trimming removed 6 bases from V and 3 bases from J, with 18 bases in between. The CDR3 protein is CASSVLGGANGNTIYF. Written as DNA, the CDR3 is TGTGCCAGCAGCGTCCTGGGGGGGGCTAATGGAAACACCATATATTTT.

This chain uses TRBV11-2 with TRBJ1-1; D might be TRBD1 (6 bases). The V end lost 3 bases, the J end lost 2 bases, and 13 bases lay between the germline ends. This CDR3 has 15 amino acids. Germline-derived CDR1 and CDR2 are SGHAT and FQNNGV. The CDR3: CASSFTGRGNTEAFF. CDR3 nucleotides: TGTGCCAGCAGCTTTACAGGGCGAGGAAACACTGAAGCTTTCTTT. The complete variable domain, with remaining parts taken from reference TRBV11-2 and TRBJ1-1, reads EAGVAQSPRYKIIEKRQSVAFWCNPISGHATLYWYQQILGQGPKLLIQFQNNGVVDDSQLPKDRFSAERLKGVDSTLKIQPAKLEDSAVYLCASSFTGRGNTEAFFGQGTRLTVV.

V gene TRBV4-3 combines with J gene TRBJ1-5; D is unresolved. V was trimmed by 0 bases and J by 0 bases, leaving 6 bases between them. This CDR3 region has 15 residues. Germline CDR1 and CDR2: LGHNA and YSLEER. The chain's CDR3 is CASSQEAVSNQPQHF. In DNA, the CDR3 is TGCGCCAGCAGCCAAGAGGCTGTTAGCAATCAGCCCCAGCATTTT.

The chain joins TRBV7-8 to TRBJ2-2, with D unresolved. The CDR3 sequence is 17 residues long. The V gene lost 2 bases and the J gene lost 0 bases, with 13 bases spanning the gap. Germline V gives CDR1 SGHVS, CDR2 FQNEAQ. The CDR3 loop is CASSLPFRGPNTGELFF. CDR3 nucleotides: TGTGCCAGCAGCTTACCATTCAGAGGTCCGAACACCGGGGAGCTGTTTTTT.

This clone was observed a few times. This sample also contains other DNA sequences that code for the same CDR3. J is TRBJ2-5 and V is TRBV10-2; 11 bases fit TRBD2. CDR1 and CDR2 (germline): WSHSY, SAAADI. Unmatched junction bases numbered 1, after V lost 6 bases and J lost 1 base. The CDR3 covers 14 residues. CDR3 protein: CASRLAGGQETQYF. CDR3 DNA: TGCGCCAGCAGGCTAGCGGGGGGCCAAGAGACCCAGTACTTC.

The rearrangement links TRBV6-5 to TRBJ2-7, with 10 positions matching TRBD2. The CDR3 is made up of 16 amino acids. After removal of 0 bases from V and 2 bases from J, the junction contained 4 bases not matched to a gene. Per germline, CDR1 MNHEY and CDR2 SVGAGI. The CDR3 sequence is CASSYSSSGGPYEQYF. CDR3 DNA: TGTGCCAGCAGTTACTCGTCTAGCGGGGGACCCTACGAGCAGTACTTC.